These 22 T cell receptor beta chains share one sample of origin, sequenced in a study of T cells in Graves' hyperthyroidism and ophthalmopathy. RNA transcripts gave rise to amplified TCR beta CDR3 regions. A first-round RT-PCR of the TCR CDR3 used the HTBI primer set. TCRdb re-derived calls from the multiplex PCR reads in MiXCR, one entry per CDR3 protein. Among under 700,000 distinct CDR3 sequences listed, roughly 50% were seen once. The sequenced material came from peripheral blood or thyroid tissue (not recorded which). Receptors originate from a woman aged 18-29 years with Graves' hyperthyroidism.

This clonotype was detected ten times or more. The V call is TRBV24-1, the J call TRBJ2-7; 7 bases fit TRBD2. Trimming took 3 bases from V and 3 from J; bases not matched to a gene: 10. Germline V gene sequence: CDR1 KGHDR, CDR2 SFDVKD. This CDR3 is 16 amino acids long. CDR3 sequence (DNA): TGTGCCACCAGTGATAGCGCACCAGCGGGATACTACGAGCAGTACTTC. Its protein product is CATSDSAPAGYYEQYF.

The chain employs TRBV6-6 and TRBJ2-2; 8 bases fit TRBD2. In germline, CDR1 is MNHNY, CDR2 SVGAGI (reference sequence). V lost 2 bases, J lost 6 bases, and 2 bases stayed unmatched. CDR3 length: 14 residues. CDR3 DNA sequence: TGTGCCAGCAGTTACCCAGCGGGAGCCGGGGAGCTGTTTTTT. Translating it yields CASSYPAGAGELFF.

J is TRBJ2-2 and V is TRBV10-3; 7 positions agree with TRBD1. Germline V gene sequence: CDR1 ENHRY, CDR2 SYGVKD. This CDR3 is built from 13 residues. V gave up 10 bases and J gave up 5 bases; unmatched junction bases: 7. This CDR3 reads CASVDRETGELFF. Here the CDR3 DNA reads TGTGCCAGCGTTGACAGGGAGACCGGGGAGCTGTTTTTT.

This clonotype was counted only a few times. The chain carries TRBV20-1 and TRBJ1-2, with a possible D match to TRBD1 (5 bases). CDR1 and CDR2 (germline): DFQATT, SNEGSKA (reference sequence). V was pared by 5 bases and J by 4 bases, with 11 bases between. This CDR3 contains 12 residues. The CDR3 loop reads CSAGTRSYGYTF. CDR3 nucleotide sequence: TGCAGTGCTGGGACGAGGAGCTATGGCTACACCTTC.

This CDR3 reads CASSRPGQGAWTEAFF. CDR3 DNA: TGTGCCAGCAGCCGTCCTGGACAGGGGGCGTGGACTGAAGCTTTCTTT. The chain employs TRBV7-3 and TRBJ1-1; 11 bases align to TRBD1. The J segment lost 5 bases and the V segment lost 5 bases, leaving 10 bases of the junction unmatched. The CDR3 loop spans 16 amino acids. In germline, CDR1 is SGHTA, CDR2 FQGTGA.

This clonotype was seen many times. The V gene is TRBV7-9, the J gene TRBJ1-5; 10 bases match TRBD1. The CDR3 length is 15 residues. Per the germline V gene, CDR1 is SEHNR and CDR2 is FQNEAQ (reference sequence). The V and J ends lost 8 bases and 4 bases, in that order; junction bases with no gene match: 8. The CDR3 region has the DNA TGTGCCAGCGGGAAGGGACAGGGGAAGAATCAGCCCCAGCATTTT. It translates to CASGKGQGKNQPQHF.

The chain employs TRBV7-9 and TRBJ1-6; 9 nucleotides line up with TRBD1. Germline trimming cut 3 bases from V and 3 bases from J; bases unmatched to any gene: 9. Germline CDR1 is SEHNR and CDR2 is FQNEAQ (reference sequence). The CDR3 is 18 residues long. CDR3 sequence (DNA): TGTGCCAGCAGCTTCACCGGGACAGGGTCGCTCTATAATTCACCCCTCCACTTT. This gives the protein CASSFTGTGSLYNSPLHF.

In its sample, this clonotype was seen once. This could be a read error, since a much larger clone is one nucleotide away. The V gene is TRBV2, the J gene TRBJ1-1; the D is unclear. Germline CDR1 and CDR2: SNHLY and FYNNEI. V dropped 4 bases and J dropped 7 bases, with 10 bases sitting between them. The CDR3 has 12 amino acids. CDR3 amino acids: CASSAAAVEAFF. The CDR3 nucleotides read TGTGCCAGCAGTGCGGCGGCAGTTGAAGCTTTCTTT. Full variable domain (outside the CDR3, taken from reference TRBV2 and TRBJ1-1): EPEVTQTPSHQVTQMGQEVILRCVPISNHLYFYWYRQILGQKVEFLVSFYNNEISEKSEIFDDQFSVERPDGSNFTLKIRSTKLEDSAMYFCASSAAAVEAFFGQGTRLTVV.

This clonotype was counted a few times. The rearrangement joins TRBV9 to TRBJ2-7, with 13 bases fitting TRBD2. Germline assignment: CDR1 SGDLS and CDR2 YYNGEE. Trimming removed 3 bases from V and 2 bases from J; junction bases left unmatched: 5. The CDR3 is 16 amino acids. The CDR3, as DNA: TGTGCCAGCAGCGAAAGAGGGACTAGCGGGACCTACGAGCAGTACTTC. This translates into CASSERGTSGTYEQYF. Looking up the rest from reference TRBV9 and TRBJ2-7 gives the full variable domain: DSGVTQTPKHLITATGQRVTLRCSPRSGDLSVYWYQQSLDQGLQFLIQYYNGEERAKGNILERFSAQQFPDLHSELNLSSLELGDSALYFCASSERGTSGTYEQYFGPGTRLTVT.

The chain couples TRBV2 to TRBJ1-4; TRBD1 might be the D (5 bases). The germline V and J ends were trimmed by 4 bases and 7 bases, with 13 bases remaining between them. Germline-derived CDR1 and CDR2 are SNHLY and FYNNEI. CDR3 length: 14 residues. CDR3 protein: CASSVGVLGEKLFF. In DNA form, the CDR3 reads TGTGCCAGCAGTGTGGGGGTTTTGGGTGAAAAACTGTTTTTT.

A word on this clonotype: A read error may explain this, as a much larger clone is one base away. The chain couples TRBV7-2 to TRBJ2-6, with D possibly TRBD2 on 5 matching bases. The germline gives CDR1 SGHTA, CDR2 FQGNSA. The CDR3 contains 15 residues. Trimming took off 6 bases at V and 0 bases at J, with 9 bases between the two ends. The CDR3 here is CASSPGDSGANVLTF. CDR3 sequence (DNA): TGTGCCAGCAGTCCCGGGGACTCTGGGGCCAACGTCCTGACTTTC.

In its sample, this clonotype was seen a few times. The V call is TRBV15, the J call TRBJ1-4, with no clear D. With 0 bases removed from V and 5 bases from J, the gap between germline ends came to 19 bases. Germline V gives CDR1 LNHNV, CDR2 YYDKDF (reference sequence). CDR3 length: 18 amino acids. The CDR3 region has the DNA TGTGCCACCAGCAGAGATTTGTGGATAGAGCAAATAAATGAAAAACTGTTTTTT. This encodes CATSRDLWIEQINEKLFF.

The chain uses TRBV5-1 and TRBJ1-3; the D gene is possibly TRBD1 (6 bases). Germline V lookup: CDR1 SGHRS, CDR2 YFSETQ. The V and J ends lost 7 bases and 1 base respectively, with 15 bases between them. The CDR3 totals 15 residues. The CDR3 loop reads CASPRGGQSGNTIYF. Written as DNA, the CDR3 is TGCGCCAGCCCCCGCGGGGGGCAGTCTGGAAACACCATATATTTT.

As regards this clonotype: An end of the junction does not agree with germline; a read error may underlie this. J is TRBJ2-2 and V is TRBV7-9; TRBD2 aligns across 10 bases. Germline V gene sequence: CDR1 SEHNR, CDR2 FQNEAQ (reference sequence). This CDR3 contains 16 residues. The CDR3 region is CASSLGTSDNTGELFF. The CDR3 bases are TGCGCCAGCAGCCTCGGGACTAGCGACAACACCGGGGAGCTGTTTTTT.

This clonotype showed up many times. The chain combines TRBV15 with TRBJ2-7; possible D gene TRBD2, 6 bases. The germline CDR1 and CDR2 sequences are LNHNV and YYDKDF (reference sequence). The V end was cut by 5 bases, the J end by 7 bases, with 24 bases between. The CDR3 is 16 amino acids. CDR3 region: CATSEPTGGDSGEQYF. The CDR3 coding sequence is TGTGCCACCAGCGAACCTACCGGGGGTGATTCGGGTGAGCAGTACTTC.

The CDR3: CSARIAGDYEQYF. In DNA, the CDR3 is TGCAGTGCTAGAATAGCGGGAGATTACGAGCAGTACTTC. The V gene is TRBV20-1, the J gene TRBJ2-7, with TRBD2 matching over 9 bases. Trimming removed 2 bases from V and 4 bases from J; junction bases left unmatched: 3. The CDR3 spans 13 residues. From germline, CDR1 is DFQATT and CDR2 SNEGSKA (reference sequence).

The chain is built from TRBV7-9 and TRBJ1-1; TRBD1 matches at 9 bases. This CDR3 comprises 13 residues. The V gene end was trimmed by 10 bases and the J gene end by 3 bases; junction bases not matched to a gene: 6. Germline loops: CDR1 SEHNR, CDR2 FQNEAQ (reference sequence). In DNA, the CDR3 is TGTGCCACCACAGGGGGCGTGGACACTGAAGCTTTCTTT. Protein product: CATTGGVDTEAFF. Variable domain in full (rest from reference TRBV7-9 and TRBJ1-1): DTGVSQNPRHKITKRGQNVTFRCDPISEHNRLYWYRQTLGQGPEFLTYFQNEAQLEKSRLLSDRFSAERPKGSFSTLEIQRTEQGDSAMYLCATTGGVDTEAFFGQGTRLTVV.

This clonotype was observed at least ten times. The chain employs TRBV2 and TRBJ1-5; 7 positions match TRBD1. The CDR3 extends over 16 amino acids. V shed 2 bases and J 6 bases; nucleotides not matched to a gene: 10. Germline V gene data show CDR1 as SNHLY and CDR2 as FYNNEI. The DNA of the CDR3 is TGTGCCAGCAGTGAAACCCATGACAGGGTTCGTCAGCCCCAGCATTTT. It specifies CASSETHDRVRQPQHF.

This clonotype was seen more than once but under ten times. The chain carries TRBV2 and TRBJ1-2; D unclear. Trimming cost V 0 bases and J 2 bases, with 7 bases left between them. CDR1 SNHLY and CDR2 FYNNEI come from the germline V gene. The CDR3 loop spans 14 amino acids. CDR3: CASSEAGRNYGYTF. The CDR3 DNA follows: TGTGCCAGCAGTGAAGCCGGCAGAAACTATGGCTACACCTTC.

The chain joins TRBV2 to TRBJ2-5, with TRBD2 matching over 12 bases. This CDR3 is 15 amino acids long. Germline lookup yields CDR1 SNHLY and CDR2 FYNNEI. V was clipped by 4 bases and J by 9 bases; unmatched bases: 9. The CDR3 DNA sequence: TGTGCCAGCAGTGGTGGACTAGCGGGAAGCGAGGCCCAGTACTTC. Translation: CASSGGLAGSEAQYF.

The rearrangement uses TRBV20-1 and TRBJ1-5; D is ambiguous. Germline V gene sequence: CDR1 DFQATT, CDR2 SNEGSKA (reference sequence). CDR3 length: 12 amino acids. Deletions cut 0 bases from V and 4 bases from J, with 4 bases between. As DNA, the CDR3 is TGCAGTGCTAGAGAGGCGAATCAGCCCCAGCATTTT. Its translation: CSAREANQPQHF.

The rearrangement joins TRBV7-2 to TRBJ1-2; D call uncertain. The CDR3 is 13 amino acids. V was pared by 5 bases and J by 8 bases, with 15 bases between. The germline V gene has CDR1 SGHTA and CDR2 FQGNSA. The CDR3 DNA follows: TGTGCCAGCAGCACCCGACGGGTCAGCGGCTACACCTTC. This translates into CASSTRRVSGYTF.